Below are 6 T cell receptor beta chains sequenced from a single sample in a study of cytomegalovirus exposure and HLA in healthy donors. The PCR employed 60 Vbeta primers together with 13 Jbeta primers. Libraries were prepared by immunoSEQ multiplex PCR; TCRdb keeps only in-frame clonotypes and omits some of them. The repertoire holds approximately 150,000 clones, with approximately 70% as singletons. Sequenced material: PBMCs. The receptors shown here come from a woman aged 18-29 years in good health and CMV-seronegative.

The chain is built from TRBV18 and TRBJ1-4, with 10 bases lining up with TRBD1. There are 15 residues in the CDR3. CDR1 and CDR2 (germline): KGHSH, LQKENI. Unmatched junction bases numbered 2, after V lost 3 bases and J lost 4 bases. The CDR3 bases are TGTGCCAGCTCACCGGGACAGGGGAGTAATGAAAAACTGTTTTTT. Its translation: CASSPGQGSNEKLFF.

The chain couples TRBV7-2 to TRBJ2-1; tentatively, D is TRBD2 (6 bases). Germline values: CDR1 SGHTA, CDR2 FQGNSA. This CDR3 has 15 residues. Trimming pared 4 bases from V and 8 bases from J, leaving 18 bases between. The CDR3 DNA sequence: TGTGCCAGCAGCTGGGGCCGGGAGTCAGTCGATGAGCAGTTCTTC. Residues: CASSWGRESVDEQFF.

The chain employs TRBV19 and TRBJ1-2; a weak D match, TRBD1 (6 bases). V lost 6 bases, J lost 12 bases, and 23 bases lay in between. Germline values: CDR1 LNHDA, CDR2 SQIVND (reference sequence). CDR3 size: 14 residues. The CDR3 nucleotides read TGTGCCAGTAGCAACCGGGACAACCGCTACGGCCACACCTTC. It is translated as CASSNRDNRYGHTF.

The chain employs TRBV15 and TRBJ1-4; D possibly corresponds to TRBD1 (5 bases). Trimming removed 2 bases from V and 12 bases from J, with 19 bases in between. Germline V gene data show CDR1 as LNHNV and CDR2 as YYDKDF (reference sequence). The CDR3 is 15 residues long. CDR3 amino acids: CATSRFDSPGGELFF. CDR3 sequence (DNA): TGTGCCACCAGCAGATTCGACAGCCCGGGGGGTGAACTGTTTTTT.

This clone was seen only once. The J gene is TRBJ2-7, the V gene TRBV28; D is possibly TRBD1 (8 bases). In germline, CDR1 is MDHEN, CDR2 SYDVKM. The CDR3 length is 14 residues. V lost 3 bases and J 4 bases, leaving 13 bases between the germline ends. The CDR3 DNA follows: TGTGCCAGCAGTTTTACAGGGGGGGGGTACGAGCAGTACTTC. It specifies CASSFTGGGYEQYF.

This clone was observed a handful of times. The rearrangement links TRBV11-2 to TRBJ1-1; D gene uncertain. With 0 bases removed from V and 10 bases from J, the gap between germline ends came to 6 bases. The CDR3 sequence is 11 residues long. CDR1 SGHAT and CDR2 FQNNGV come from the germline V gene. Here the CDR3 reads CASSLESGAFF. CDR3 in DNA: TGTGCCAGCAGCTTAGAGTCGGGAGCTTTCTTT.